A selection of T cell receptor beta chains follows, all from one sample in a study of glioma-infiltrating T cells. From the multiplex PCR reads, TCRdb called clonotypes with MiXCR, one entry per CDR3 protein. This sample has roughly 200,000 distinct CDR3 sequences, with roughly two fifths found just once. Sequences were obtained from glioma tissue, nonneoplastic brain tissue, or PBMCs (not recorded which). All receptors derive from a human donor with low-grade glioma or glioblastoma, undergoing nonglioma brain surgery, or in good health (not recorded which). Both conserved end residues are part of each CDR3. D genes are given only for firm matches. A row's size may be missing; if present it is once, few, many or a size class.

J gene	V gene	D gene	clone size	CDR3 protein	CDR3 DNA
TRBJ2-3	TRBV20-1	TRBD1	many	CSASTGVPDTQYF	TGCAGTGCCTCGACAGGGGTCCCAGATACGCAGTATTTT
TRBJ2-1	TRBV20-1	-	many	CSATVLLGNNEQFF	TGCAGTGCTACGGTCCTACTAGGGAACAATGAGCAGTTCTTC
TRBJ2-3	TRBV6-2/TRBV6-3	TRBD2	-	CASSASGRTHTQYF	TGTGCCAGCTCAGCTAGCGGCCGCACACATACGCAGTATTTT
TRBJ2-7	TRBV28	TRBD2	-	CASSFTPSGTYERYF	TGTGCCAGCAGTTTTACTCCTAGCGGGACCTACGAGCGGTACTTC
TRBJ2-2	TRBV29-1	TRBD2	few	CSLGLETGELFF	TGCAGCCTGGGACTAGAGACCGGGGAGCTGTTTTTT
TRBJ1-3	TRBV2	-	many	CASSQYRGNTIYF	TGTGCCAGCAGCCAATATCGGGGGAACACCATATATTTT
TRBJ2-7	TRBV3-1	TRBD2	-	CASSQASGSGEQYF	TGTGCCAGCAGCCAAGCAAGCGGGAGTGGCGAGCAGTACTTC
TRBJ2-3	TRBV6-2/TRBV6-3	-	-	CASSGAIRTDTQYF	TGTGCCAGCAGTGGGGCGATTAGAACAGATACGCAGTATTTT
TRBJ2-1	TRBV19	-	-	CARVVGKGRYNEQFF	TGTGCCCGAGTCGTCGGGAAAGGGAGGTACAATGAGCAGTTCTTC
TRBJ2-1	TRBV6-2/TRBV6-3	-	-	CASSIHPPGEQFF	TGTGCCAGTAGTATTCACCCCCCCGGTGAGCAGTTCTTC
TRBJ2-7	TRBV12-5	-	-	CASGLPRDGGYEQYF	TGTGCTAGTGGTTTGCCCCGGGACGGAGGCTACGAGCAGTACTTC
TRBJ2-1	TRBV28	-	-	CASSYTGTQVNEQFF	TGTGCCAGCAGCTACACAGGTACCCAAGTCAATGAGCAGTTCTTC
TRBJ2-3	TRBV6-2/TRBV6-3	-	-	CATQRDHRDTQYF	TGTGCCACTCAAAGGGACCACAGAGATACGCAGTATTTT
TRBJ2-5	TRBV7-7	-	few	CASSILAVQETQYF	TGTGCCAGCAGCATCTTAGCGGTCCAAGAGACCCAGTACTTC
TRBJ2-5	TRBV19	-	-	CASSITRGRRNREETQYF	TGTGCCAGTAGTATCACTAGAGGGAGGAGGAATCGAGAAGAGACCCAGTACTTC
TRBJ2-7	TRBV12-3/TRBV12-4	-	-	CASKETESHYEQYF	TGTGCCAGCAAAGAGACAGAATCCCACTACGAGCAGTACTTC
TRBJ2-3	TRBV29-1	-	-	CSVEGGLDDTQYF	TGCAGCGTTGAAGGGGGACTTGACGATACGCAGTATTTT
TRBJ1-3	TRBV18	-	-	CASSHGSSGNTIYF	TGTGCCAGCTCACACGGGAGCTCTGGAAACACCATATATTTT
TRBJ2-1	TRBV2	TRBD1	once	CAGQQGQISNEQFF	TGTGCCGGTCAACAGGGGCAAATTAGCAATGAGCAGTTCTTC
TRBJ2-1	TRBV12-3/TRBV12-4	-	many	CASSLRREQFF	TGTGCCAGCAGTTTACGGAGGGAGCAGTTCTTC
TRBJ2-3	TRBV19	-	few	CASSISLPRQDTQYF	TGTGCCAGTAGTATATCACTCCCCCGGCAAGATACGCAGTATTTT
TRBJ2-1	TRBV6-1	-	many	CASSSTSTYNEQFF	TGTGCCAGCAGTTCAACTTCTACCTACAATGAGCAGTTCTTC
TRBJ2-1	TRBV11-2	-	-	CASSPLGASRQFF	TGTGCCAGCAGCCCATTGGGGGCTAGCCGGCAGTTCTTC
TRBJ2-7	TRBV9	-	-	CASRLRLGTYEEYF	TGTGCCAGCAGACTGAGACTAGGGACCTACGAGGAGTACTTC
TRBJ2-3	TRBV10-3	-	-	CATVSVEDTQYF	TGTGCCACCGTATCAGTGGAAGATACGCAGTATTTT
TRBJ2-1	TRBV13	TRBD2	-	CASSPTSGRAPGHNEQFF	TGTGCCAGCAGCCCGACTAGCGGGAGGGCCCCCGGCCATAATGAGCAGTTCTTC
TRBJ2-5	TRBV4-1	-	many	CASSQDRTAQETQYF	TGCGCCAGCAGCCAAGACCGGACAGCCCAAGAGACCCAGTACTTC
TRBJ1-5	TRBV7-9	-	many	CASNQDGNQPQHF	TGTGCCAGCAATCAGGACGGCAATCAGCCCCAGCATTTT
TRBJ1-3	TRBV4-1	-	-	CASSQARLDSGNTIYF	TGCGCCAGCAGCCAAGCCCGACTCGACTCTGGAAACACCATATATTTT
TRBJ2-3	TRBV10-1	TRBD2	-	CASSGLATDRQYF	TGCGCCAGCAGTGGACTAGCAACAGATAGGCAGTATTTT
TRBJ2-1	TRBV2	-	-	CASSPSNSGSYNEQFF	TGTGCCAGCAGTCCTTCTAACTCGGGCTCCTACAATGAGCAGTTCTTC
TRBJ2-3	TRBV4-1	TRBD2	-	CASSRLATSTDTQYF	TGCGCCAGCAGCCGACTAGCGACTAGCACAGATACGCAGTATTTT
TRBJ2-7	TRBV29-1	-	-	CSVVFGPGNHPYF	-
TRBJ1-5	TRBV2	-	few	CASSVEGSNQPQHF	TGTGCCAGCAGTGTAGAGGGATCCAATCAGCCCCAGCATTTT
TRBJ2-7	TRBV20-1	TRBD2	-	CSARDPTSVSYEQYF	TGCAGTGCTAGAGATCCCACTAGCGTGAGCTACGAGCAGTACTTC
TRBJ2-1	TRBV12-3/TRBV12-4	-	many	CASSDFHEQFF	TGTGCCAGCAGTGACTTTCATGAGCAGTTCTTC
TRBJ2-1	TRBV12-3/TRBV12-4	TRBD2	-	CASSRTGGGFGYNEQFF	TGTGCCAGCAGCCGTACGGGGGGGGGCTTCGGTTACAATGAGCAGTTCTTC
TRBJ2-1	TRBV9	-	-	CASSVGGDKYNEQFF	TGTGCCAGCAGCGTAGGAGGCGACAAGTACAATGAGCAGTTCTTC
TRBJ2-5	TRBV20-1	-	medium-sized	CSARPRAETQYF	TGCAGTGCTAGACCGCGAGCGGAGACCCAGTACTTC
TRBJ1-5	TRBV2	-	many	CASSEFQVANQPQHF	TGTGCCAGCAGTGAATTTCAGGTTGCCAATCAGCCCCAGCATTTT
TRBJ1-5	TRBV27	TRBD1	many	CASSFLLRDRLNQPQHF	TGTGCCAGCAGTTTCCTCCTCCGGGACAGACTAAATCAGCCCCAGCATTTT
TRBJ2-1	TRBV28	-	once	CASSSGSLIHEQFF	TGTGCCAGCTCATCCGGGTCCCTAATTCATGAGCAGTTCTTC
TRBJ1-2	TRBV20-1	-	-	CSARDQRTNHGYTF	TGCAGCGCTAGAGATCAAAGGACGAACCATGGCTACACCTTC
TRBJ2-5	TRBV25-1	-	-	CASSASQSQYF	TGTGCCAGCAGTGCCAGCCAGAGCCAGTACTTC
TRBJ2-1	TRBV7-8	TRBD2	-	CASSFLAGLSYNEQFF	TGTGCCAGCAGCTTTCTAGCGGGACTCTCCTACAATGAGCAGTTCTTC
TRBJ2-3	TRBV10-2	-	many	CASSDSHNSTDTQYF	TGCGCCAGCAGTGATTCCCACAACAGCACAGATACGCAGTATTTT
TRBJ2-7	TRBV7-2	-	-	CASSLVLGQRYEQYF	TGTGCCAGCAGCTTAGTACTAGGTCAACGCTACGAGCAGTACTTC
TRBJ2-1	TRBV6-1	TRBD2	many	CASSEGGRASLHEQFF	TGTGCCAGCAGTGAAGGCGGGAGGGCCAGTCTACATGAGCAGTTCTTC
TRBJ1-1	TRBV19	-	many	CASSISELLGTEAFF	TGTGCCAGTAGTATTAGCGAGCTTTTGGGCACTGAAGCTTTCTTT
TRBJ2-2	TRBV28	-	many	CASSRTSGTGELFF	TGTGCCAGCAGCCGTACGTCCGGCACCGGGGAGCTGTTTTTT
TRBJ2-2	TRBV4-1	-	few	CASSQEQNTGELFF	TGCGCCAGCAGCCAAGAGCAGAACACCGGGGAGCTGTTTTTT
TRBJ1-4	TRBV20-1	-	many	CSARKQGPTNEKLFF	TGCAGTGCCCGGAAACAGGGCCCAACTAATGAAAAACTGTTTTTT